This TCR beta chain was identified in a study of T cell repertoires in ileal Crohn's disease. At the level of the study: Every patient was operated on for stricturing (about 60%) or penetrating (approximately 40%) complications.

Germline CDR1 and CDR2: SNHLY and FYNNEI. Trimming shortened V by 5 bases and J by 2 bases, and 12 bases separated the two germline ends. CDR3 size: 14 residues. As for this clone: The antigen remains undetermined.

Sequencing was performed with immunoSEQ multiplex PCR; in TCRdb, only in-frame clones are kept and a portion is missing. The sample carries 12,000 or so clones, roughly 79% recorded once. Study-wide results and limits: Compared with CD4 T cells, sorted CD8 cells carried more expanded clones.

The sequencing input was ileal tissue. The V gene is TRBV2, the J gene TRBJ1-1, with D hard to call. The sequence was collected from an adult with Crohn's disease. CDR3 DNA sequence: TGTGCCAGCAGTACGTGGGAGGGAAACACTGAAGCTTTCTTT. It codes for CASSTWEGNTEAFF. Complete variable domain (other parts from reference TRBV2 and TRBJ1-1): EPEVTQTPSHQVTQMGQEVILRCVPISNHLYFYWYRQILGQKVEFLVSFYNNEISEKSEIFDDQFSVERPDGSNFTLKIRSTKLEDSAMYFCASSTWEGNTEAFFGQGTRLTVV.